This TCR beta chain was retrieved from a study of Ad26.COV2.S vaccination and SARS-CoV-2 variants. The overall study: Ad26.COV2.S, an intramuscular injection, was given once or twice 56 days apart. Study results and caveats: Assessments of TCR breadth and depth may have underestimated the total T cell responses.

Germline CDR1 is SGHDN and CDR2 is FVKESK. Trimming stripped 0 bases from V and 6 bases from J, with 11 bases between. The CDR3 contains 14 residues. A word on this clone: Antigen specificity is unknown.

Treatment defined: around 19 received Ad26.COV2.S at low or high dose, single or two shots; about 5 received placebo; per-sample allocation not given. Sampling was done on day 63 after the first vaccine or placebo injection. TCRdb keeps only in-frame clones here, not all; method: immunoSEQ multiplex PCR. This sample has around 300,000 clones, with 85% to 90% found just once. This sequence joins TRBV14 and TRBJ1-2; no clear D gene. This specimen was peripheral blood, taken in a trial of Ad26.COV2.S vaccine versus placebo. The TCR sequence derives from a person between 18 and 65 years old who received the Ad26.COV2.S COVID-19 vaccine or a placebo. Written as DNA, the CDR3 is TGTGCCAGCAGCCAAGATAGGTCCCGAAATGGCTACACCTTC. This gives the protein CASSQDRSRNGYTF.